The next 24 T cell receptor beta chains were all read from a single sample in a study of T-cell memory formation after mild COVID-19. TCRdb independently ran MiXCR on the 5' RACE reads; one entry per CDR3 protein. The sample consists of about 35,000 distinct CDR3 sequences, approximately 21% of them appearing once. Sequenced input: PBMCs or a T cell subset sorted from them (not recorded which). The receptors shown here come from an adult who had mild COVID-19 (a few samples of this study predate the infection). Cell type and time point are not known.

The rearrangement uses TRBV27 and TRBJ1-1; 10 nucleotides line up with TRBD1. This CDR3 is 16 amino acids long. The V segment lost 6 bases and the J segment 1 base; nucleotides outside the gene matches: 8. CDR1 and CDR2 (germline): MNHEY, SMNVEV (reference sequence). CDR3 amino acids: CASSYDRGLGNTEAFF. The CDR3 DNA reads as TGTGCCAGCAGCTACGACAGGGGGCTGGGGAACACTGAAGCTTTCTTT.

This clonotype was seen repeatedly, ten times or more. V is TRBV5-6 and J is TRBJ2-2, with D possibly TRBD2 on 5 matching bases. Between the trimmed V and J ends, which lost 2 bases and 1 base, there was a span of 9 bases. Germline CDR1 is SGHDT and CDR2 is YYEEEE. There are 15 residues in the CDR3. The CDR3 nucleotides read TGTGCCAGCAGCTTATCCGGGGAGAACACCGGGGAGCTGTTTTTT. Encoded protein: CASSLSGENTGELFF.

The chain combines TRBV18 with TRBJ1-5; weak D call: TRBD1 (5 bases). The CDR3 extends over 15 amino acids. In germline, CDR1 is KGHSH, CDR2 LQKENI. Trimming pared 2 bases from V and 4 bases from J, leaving 12 bases between. CDR3 in amino acids: CASSPGVGGNQPQHF. CDR3 nucleotides: TGTGCCAGCTCACCAGGAGTTGGGGGGAATCAGCCCCAGCATTTT.

This clonotype has at least ten counts. The V call is TRBV25-1, the J call TRBJ2-1; D is possibly TRBD1 (6 bases). This CDR3 is built from 13 residues. The germline gives CDR1 MGHDK, CDR2 SYGVNS. V dropped 7 bases and J dropped 5 bases, with 12 bases sitting between them. CDR3 in DNA: TGTGCCAGCAACAAGGCAGGGGACAATGAGCAGTTCTTC. This translates into CASNKAGDNEQFF.

This clonotype was observed many times. The chain employs TRBV7-9 and TRBJ2-2; 7 nucleotides agree with TRBD1. The CDR3 consists of 14 residues. V gave up 5 bases and J gave up 5 bases; unmatched junction bases: 5. The germline V gene encodes CDR1 SEHNR and CDR2 FQNEAQ (reference sequence). CDR3 sequence: CASSRQGRTGELFF. In DNA, the CDR3 is TGTGCCAGCAGCCGACAGGGCCGTACCGGGGAGCTGTTTTTT.

This clonotype is categorized as medium-sized. Written as DNA, the CDR3 is TGTGCCACCAGCAGAGATGAGGGGTCACCCCTCCACTTT. Protein sequence: CATSRDEGSPLHF. The chain is built from TRBV15 and TRBJ1-6; maybe TRBD1 (5 bases). This CDR3 region has 13 residues. Looked up from germline, CDR1 is LNHNV and CDR2 is YYDKDF (reference sequence). Trimming stripped 0 bases from V and 10 bases from J, with 7 bases between.

This clonotype has a handful of counts. The chain couples TRBV20-1 to TRBJ2-2, with D unclear. The germline CDR1 and CDR2 sequences are DFQATT and SNEGSKA (reference sequence). This CDR3 is built from 11 residues. V was pared by 0 bases and J by 6 bases, with 2 bases between. The CDR3 sequence is CSAREAGELFF. The CDR3 DNA is TGCAGTGCTAGAGAAGCCGGGGAGCTGTTTTTT.

This chain links TRBV5-1 with TRBJ2-5; D is ambiguous. In germline, CDR1 is SGHRS, CDR2 YFSETQ. V shed 4 bases and J shed 0 bases, with 7 bases lying between them. This CDR3 is 13 amino acids long. The CDR3 is CASSHDYQETQYF. The CDR3 DNA is TGCGCCAGCAGCCACGACTACCAAGAGACCCAGTACTTC.

V is TRBV5-4 and J is TRBJ2-3; D uncertain. Trimming stripped 2 bases from V and 2 bases from J, with 6 bases between. This CDR3 spans 13 amino acids. Germline V CDR1 and CDR2: SGHNT, YYREEE (reference sequence). The CDR3, as DNA: TGTGCCAGCAGCTTTGAGTTCACAGATACGCAGTATTTT. It specifies CASSFEFTDTQYF. The complete variable domain, with remaining parts taken from reference TRBV5-4 and TRBJ2-3, reads ETGVTQSPTHLIKTRGQQVTLRCSSQSGHNTVSWYQQALGQGPQFIFQYYREEENGRGNFPPRFSGLQFPNYSSELNVNALELDDSALYLCASSFEFTDTQYFGPGTRLTVL.

Many counts were recorded for this clonotype. This chain joins TRBV3-1 and TRBJ2-1, with 8 bases lining up with TRBD2. Germline assignment: CDR1 LGHDT and CDR2 YNNKEL (reference sequence). The CDR3 has 16 amino acids. The ends lost 0 bases at V and 7 bases at J; junction bases unmatched: 8. The CDR3 is CASSQEDGRAENEQFF. CDR3 nucleotide sequence: TGTGCCAGCAGCCAAGAAGACGGGAGGGCAGAAAATGAGCAGTTCTTC.

This clonotype was found many times. The chain uses TRBV7-2 and TRBJ2-1, with 8 bases aligning to TRBD2. Trimming removed 3 bases from V and 8 bases from J; junction bases left unmatched: 12. The CDR3 runs 16 residues. Germline V gene lookup returns CDR1 SGHTA and CDR2 FQGNSA. The CDR3 bases are TGTGCCAGCAGCTTCCAATCGGGACTAGAACGGTATGAGCAGTTCTTC. Amino acid sequence: CASSFQSGLERYEQFF.

J is TRBJ1-1 and V is TRBV7-9; D ambiguous. Germline assignment: CDR1 SEHNR and CDR2 FQNEAQ (reference sequence). The CDR3 is 15 amino acids. V was cut by 5 bases and J by 1 base, with 14 bases left in between. DNA of the CDR3: TGTGCCAGCAGCCCCGACATCCTGAGGAACACTGAAGCTTTCTTT. This sequence encodes CASSPDILRNTEAFF.

The sample holds many counts of this clonotype. This chain uses TRBV12-3 or TRBV12-4 with TRBJ2-2; D gene uncertain. The germline V and J ends were trimmed by 3 bases and 5 bases, with 7 bases remaining between them. The CDR3 totals 13 residues. The CDR3 coding sequence is TGTGCCAGCAGTTTCCGAGGAACCGGGGAGCTGTTTTTT. Translated: CASSFRGTGELFF.

This clonotype occurred many times. This chain uses TRBV19 with TRBJ2-5, with a possible D match to TRBD1 (5 bases). Trimming removed 10 bases at V and 4 bases at J, with 19 bases between. This CDR3 region has 14 residues. The germline CDR1 and CDR2 sequences are LNHDA and SQIVND (reference sequence). The CDR3 nucleotides read TGTGCCACTCGCCTTGGGGCTGTGGGAGAGACCCAGTACTTC. Protein: CATRLGAVGETQYF.

This clonotype came up many times. The chain recombines TRBV6-1 with TRBJ2-1; 7 bases fit TRBD2. Germline loops: CDR1 MNHNS, CDR2 SASEGT. V lost 6 bases and J lost 6; bases outside the gene matches: 8. This CDR3 has 14 amino acids. CDR3 sequence: CASRQYTGGNEQFF. Here the CDR3 DNA reads TGTGCCAGCAGGCAGTATACGGGGGGCAATGAGCAGTTCTTC.

The gene calls are TRBV9 and TRBJ1-6; D ambiguous. V was clipped by 4 bases and J by 5 bases, with 7 bases between them. CDR1 and CDR2 (germline): SGDLS, YYNGEE. This CDR3 contains 13 residues. CDR3 region: CASSPRNNSPLHF. Written as DNA, the CDR3 is TGTGCCAGCAGCCCCCGCAATAATTCACCCCTCCACTTT.

The chain couples TRBV7-9 to TRBJ1-2; D is undetermined. Germline V gene sequence: CDR1 SEHNR, CDR2 FQNEAQ (reference sequence). Trimming pared 0 bases from V and 4 bases from J, leaving 12 bases between. CDR3 size: 15 residues. As DNA, the CDR3 is TGTGCCAGCAGCTTAGCTGGGTCTACCCCCTATGGCTACACCTTC. It yields the protein CASSLAGSTPYGYTF.

This clonotype was found many times. The chain combines TRBV27 with TRBJ2-5, with D unresolved. V was shortened by 2 bases and J by 5 bases, with 9 bases between the two germline ends. The CDR3 runs 13 residues. From germline, CDR1 is MNHEY and CDR2 SMNVEV (reference sequence). The CDR3 protein is CASSLEVGETQYF. As DNA, the CDR3 is TGTGCCAGCAGTTTAGAAGTCGGGGAGACCCAGTACTTC.

This chain connects TRBV7-2 to TRBJ1-1; D not resolved. This CDR3 is 11 amino acids long. Germline CDR1 and CDR2: SGHTA and FQGNSA. Deletions cut 5 bases from V and 5 bases from J, with 6 bases between. In DNA form, the CDR3 reads TGTGCCAGCAGCCGCCAAACTGAAGCTTTCTTT. This translates into CASSRQTEAFF.

This clonotype was seen more than once but under ten times. The V call is TRBV20-1, the J call TRBJ1-1; D gene uncertain. Germline V CDR1 and CDR2: DFQATT, SNEGSKA (reference sequence). This CDR3 spans 13 amino acids. The ends were cut back, 5 bases at V and 6 bases at J, with 16 bases in the middle. The CDR3 DNA sequence: TGCAGTGCTGTCGAGGGATTTGAGGCTGAAGCTTTCTTT. This sequence encodes CSAVEGFEAEAFF.

This clonotype was found many times. The chain employs TRBV3-1 and TRBJ2-7; 8 bases are a match to TRBD2. The CDR3 length is 16 residues. Per the germline V gene, CDR1 is LGHDT and CDR2 is YNNKEL (reference sequence). With V trimmed by 3 bases and J by 3 bases, 10 bases remained unmatched. CDR3 region: CASSHTPGGQHYEQYF. In DNA, the CDR3 is TGTGCCAGCAGCCATACCCCGGGAGGGCAGCACTACGAGCAGTACTTC.

The V and J genes are TRBV4-1 and TRBJ2-7; 9 nucleotides align to TRBD1. V lost 1 base and J lost 7; bases outside the gene matches: 8. From germline, CDR1 is MGHRA and CDR2 YSYEKL. The CDR3 has 15 residues. The CDR3 sequence is CASSQVKDRGGEQYF. The CDR3 nucleotides read TGCGCCAGCAGCCAAGTTAAGGACAGGGGAGGAGAGCAGTACTTC.

This clonotype was seen repeatedly, ten times or more. This chain connects TRBV2 to TRBJ1-1; unclear D gene. CDR3 length: 14 amino acids. Trimming pared 7 bases from V and 1 base from J, leaving 13 bases between. Germline V lookup: CDR1 SNHLY, CDR2 FYNNEI. Written as DNA, the CDR3 is TGTGCCAGCATCTTGGACTCGACGAACACTGAAGCTTTCTTT. Its protein is CASILDSTNTEAFF.

In this sample, this clonotype turned up many times. This sequence joins TRBV27 and TRBJ2-7, with D possibly being TRBD1 (6 bases). The germline V and J ends were trimmed by 1 base and 6 bases, with 22 bases remaining between them. The CDR3 loop spans 17 amino acids. Germline loops: CDR1 MNHEY, CDR2 SMNVEV (reference sequence). The CDR3 nucleotides read TGTGCCAGCAGTTTATTCTCCAACAGGGCCCTAAAGAGCGAGCAGTACTTC. The encoded protein is CASSLFSNRALKSEQYF.